These T cell receptor beta chains were read from a single sample in a study of T cells in Graves' hyperthyroidism and ophthalmopathy. TCRdb re-derived calls from the multiplex PCR reads in MiXCR, one entry per CDR3 protein. The sample carries some 270,000 distinct CDR3 sequences, about 14% recorded once. The sequenced material came from blood. Receptors originate from a young woman with Graves' hyperthyroidism that later progressed to Graves' ophthalmopathy. CDR3s include the opening cysteine and the closing phenylalanine or tryptophan. Only some rows state a clone size, as once, few, many or a class for expanded clones.

clone_size | v_call | cdr3_aa
many | TRBV5-5 | CASSLEGEGPAKNIQYF
many | TRBV7-9 | CASSLGSKNIQYF
. | TRBV6-1 | CASSRTGGDAEAFF
many | TRBV6-1 | CASSEASSGTYEQYF
many | TRBV28 | CASSLFGSYEQYF
many | TRBV5-6 | CASSLAGTPYNEQFF
. | TRBV18 | CASSPAGLNTEAFF
many | TRBV10-3 | CAISESAGSSGNTIYF
few | TRBV6-1 | CASRRTGSNYGYTF
. | TRBV6-1 | CASSEAGGPIGELFF
many | TRBV7-2 | CASSPLERSYEQYF
many | TRBV30 | CAWSVARVVGSNQPQHF
few | TRBV11-3 | CASSSGTGGGEQYF
. | TRBV24-1 | CATSGQATYEQYF
many | TRBV20-1 | CSAREADKGETQYF
many | TRBV6-6 | CASSYDEETQYF
. | TRBV5-6 | CASSLGFGTQYF
many | TRBV19 | CASSLRTSGSTDTQYF
. | TRBV6-2/TRBV6-3 | CASSSGQGAAGELFF
many | TRBV3-1 | CASSQGLGQYNEQFF
many | TRBV5-1 | CASSSTGGMENTEAFF
many | TRBV10-3 | CAISEASWPHEQFF
many | TRBV5-1 | CASSFERGPYNEQFF
many | TRBV5-1 | CASSLDSVDTGELFF
few | TRBV27 | CASSSGNSGNTIYF
. | TRBV6-1 | CASSSDRGRSNEKLFF
many | TRBV20-1 | CSALPGKAGYTF
many | TRBV6-1 | CASSETRTHTYEQYF
many | TRBV28 | CASSPPGGAHETQYF
. | TRBV9 | CASSVAAGADTQYF
many | TRBV30 | CAWHLLAGETQYF
. | TRBV27 | CASSYQGRNEQYF
many | TRBV7-2 | CASSLLGRGQAAEQFF
many | TRBV28 | CASSGTPVEYEQYF
many | TRBV29-1 | CSGGMSVYGNEQFF
. | TRBV24-1 | CATSSRGDEQYF
few | TRBV6-1 | CASSGGGPWGYTF
. | TRBV29-1 | CSVYRGNTGELFF
. | TRBV20-1 | CSARARQDLDEQFF
many | TRBV27 | CASSLKSGSPYNEQFF
many | TRBV20-1 | CSARGPSGRSTGNEQFF
many | TRBV3-1 | CASSQGKRGLQTQYF
. | TRBV19 | CASSITQTGELFF
many | TRBV7-9 | CASSQGDRAAGELFF
. | TRBV19 | CASRTTGSGNEQSF
many | TRBV28 | CASSLGVPGLAGERPYEQYF
many | TRBV6-1 | CASSPGRSEETQYF
many | TRBV6-1 | CASGAVSLQETQYF
many | TRBV30 | CACPGQGINEQYF
many | TRBV20-1 | CSASGSEAGNNQPQHF
many | TRBV28 | CASSFVRISHEQYF
few | TRBV20-1 | CSARPGQGEKLFF
many | TRBV6-2/TRBV6-3 | CASSNPAGGPSGETQYF
. | TRBV7-9 | CASSWTTSADTIYF